This T cell receptor beta chain comes out of a study of blood T cell repertoires in COVID-19. On the study more broadly: Nucleic acid was either cDNA or gDNA, and it came from T cells, B-cell-depleted T cells, or PBMCs.

Assay: immunoSEQ multiplex PCR; the TCRdb copy retains only in-frame clones and omits some. The sample records 150,000 to 200,000 clones, 85% to 95% being singletons. Trimming stripped 8 bases from V and 5 bases from J, with 18 bases between. Germline V gives CDR1 LGHNA, CDR2 YSLEER. This CDR3 has 14 amino acids. This sequence joins TRBV4-3 and TRBJ1-2; D perhaps matches TRBD1 (5 bases). This receptor was identified in a woman in her sixties or seventies with COVID-19, enrolled during active disease. Sequencing input: peripheral blood. This CDR3 reads CASGFGGGPYGYTF. CDR3 bases: TGCGCCAGCGGTTTCGGCGGGGGTCCTTATGGCTACACCTTC.